This T cell receptor beta chain comes out of a study of shared clonotypes between healthy human individuals. Sequencing was performed with immunoSEQ multiplex PCR; in TCRdb, only in-frame clones are kept and a portion is missing. The sample holds about 2.2 million clones; about 94% are singletons and the top ten take approximately 1.7%. Germline assignment: CDR1 MNHEY and CDR2 SMNVEV (reference sequence). This CDR3 has 14 amino acids. The ends were cut back, 6 bases at V and 6 bases at J, with 18 bases in the middle. As for this clone: Antigen unknown.

Study conclusions and caveats: Non-shared clonotypes were found to have lower generation probabilities than the clonotypes that were shared by all four of the sorted-subset donors. Estimated clonotype richness was generally higher in naive than memory subsets. Deeper or shallower sequencing was expected to change how clonotypes are shared among donors. Naive CD4 clonotypes were shared across several donors at roughly 5%.

Positive CCR7 selection of CD45RO-negative cells yielded the naive CD8 cells, and terminally differentiated effector memory CD45RA+ cells were excluded. Sample: naive CD8+ T cells from PBMCs. The source is a young man in good health. Some clones in this sample may be carry-over from other donors' samples. V is TRBV27 and J is TRBJ2-7; no clear D gene. The CDR3 loop is CASSFMAEVGEQYF. The CDR3 DNA reads as TGTGCCAGCAGCTTCATGGCCGAGGTGGGCGAGCAGTACTTC.